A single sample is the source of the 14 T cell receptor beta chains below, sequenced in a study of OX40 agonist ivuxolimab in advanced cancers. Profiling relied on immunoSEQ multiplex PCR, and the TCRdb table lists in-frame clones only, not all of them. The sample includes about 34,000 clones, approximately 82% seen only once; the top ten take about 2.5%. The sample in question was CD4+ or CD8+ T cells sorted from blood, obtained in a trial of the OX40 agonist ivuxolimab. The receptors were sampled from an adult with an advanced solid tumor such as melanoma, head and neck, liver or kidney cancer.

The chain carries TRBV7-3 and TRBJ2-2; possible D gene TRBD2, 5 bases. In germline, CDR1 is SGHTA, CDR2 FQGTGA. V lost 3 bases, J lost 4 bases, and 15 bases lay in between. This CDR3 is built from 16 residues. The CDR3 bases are TGTGCCAGCAGCTTCCATCGGGGATCTTCCACCGGGGAGCTGTTTTTT. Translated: CASSFHRGSSTGELFF.

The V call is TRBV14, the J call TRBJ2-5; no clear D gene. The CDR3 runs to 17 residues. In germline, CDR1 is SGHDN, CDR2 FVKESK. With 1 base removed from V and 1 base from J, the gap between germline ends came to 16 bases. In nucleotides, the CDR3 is TGTGCCAGCAGCCAAGGGGTTTGGGCGGTTTCCCAAGAGACCCAGTACTTC. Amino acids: CASSQGVWAVSQETQYF.

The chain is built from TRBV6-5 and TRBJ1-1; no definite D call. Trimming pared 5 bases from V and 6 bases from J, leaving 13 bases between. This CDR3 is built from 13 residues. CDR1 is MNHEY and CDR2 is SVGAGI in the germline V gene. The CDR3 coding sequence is TGTGCCAGCAGTCCTCAGCCCTGGGCTGAAGCTTTCTTT. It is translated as CASSPQPWAEAFF.

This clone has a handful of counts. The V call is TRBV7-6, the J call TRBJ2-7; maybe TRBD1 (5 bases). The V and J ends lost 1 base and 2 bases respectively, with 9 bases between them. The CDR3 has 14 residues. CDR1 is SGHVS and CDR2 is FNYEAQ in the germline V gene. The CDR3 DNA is TGTGCCAGCAGCTTAGACCACAGGACCTACGAGCAGTACTTC. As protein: CASSLDHRTYEQYF. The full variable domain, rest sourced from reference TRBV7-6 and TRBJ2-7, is GAGVSQSPRYKVTKRGQDVALRCDPISGHVSLYWYRQALGQGPEFLTYFNYEAQQDKSGLPNDRFSAERPEGSISTLTIQRTEQRDSAMYRCASSLDHRTYEQYFGPGTRLTVT.

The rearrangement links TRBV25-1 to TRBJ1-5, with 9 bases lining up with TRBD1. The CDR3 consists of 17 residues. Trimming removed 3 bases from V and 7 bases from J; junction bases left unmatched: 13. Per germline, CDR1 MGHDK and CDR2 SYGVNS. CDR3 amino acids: CASSDPSTTGGTQPQHF. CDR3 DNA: TGTGCCAGCAGTGATCCCTCAACGACAGGGGGAACACAGCCCCAGCATTTT.

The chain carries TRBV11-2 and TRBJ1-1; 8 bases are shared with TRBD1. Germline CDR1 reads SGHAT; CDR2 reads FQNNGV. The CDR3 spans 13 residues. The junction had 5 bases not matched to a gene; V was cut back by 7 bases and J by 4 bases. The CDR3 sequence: CASTITGGTEAFF. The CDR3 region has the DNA TGTGCCAGCACCATAACAGGGGGCACTGAAGCTTTCTTT. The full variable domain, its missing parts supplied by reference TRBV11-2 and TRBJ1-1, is EAGVAQSPRYKIIEKRQSVAFWCNPISGHATLYWYQQILGQGPKLLIQFQNNGVVDDSQLPKDRFSAERLKGVDSTLKIQPAKLEDSAVYLCASTITGGTEAFFGQGTRLTVV.

The CDR3 region is CASSLTVHTEAFF. The CDR3 DNA reads TGTGCCAGCAGCTTAACGGTGCACACTGAAGCTTTCTTT. The rearrangement links TRBV7-3 to TRBJ1-1; the D is unclear. Deletions cut 0 bases from V and 3 bases from J, with 5 bases between. CDR1 is SGHTA and CDR2 is FQGTGA in the germline V gene. The CDR3 contains 13 residues.

The CDR3 nucleotides are TGTGCCAGCAGCTTTGACAGGGGGAGCTCTGGAAACACCATATATTTT. Protein product: CASSFDRGSSGNTIYF. The chain employs TRBV5-6 and TRBJ1-3, with TRBD1 matching over 9 bases. The CDR3 covers 16 residues. CDR1 SGHDT and CDR2 YYEEEE come from the germline V gene. V shed 2 bases, J shed 0 bases, and the junction held 3 bases outside the gene matches.

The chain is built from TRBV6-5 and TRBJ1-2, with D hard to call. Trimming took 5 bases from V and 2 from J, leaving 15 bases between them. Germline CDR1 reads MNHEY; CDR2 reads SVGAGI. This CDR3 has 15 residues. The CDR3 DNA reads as TGTGCCAGCAGTCCCCCGGAGGGCTACAACTATGGCTACACCTTC. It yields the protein CASSPPEGYNYGYTF.

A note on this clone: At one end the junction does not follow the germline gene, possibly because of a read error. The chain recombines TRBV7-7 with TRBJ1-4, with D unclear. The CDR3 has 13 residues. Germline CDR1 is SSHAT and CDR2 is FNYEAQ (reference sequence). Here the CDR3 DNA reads TGTGCTAGCAGCTTCGGCGGCGGTGAAAAACTGTTTTTT. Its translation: CASSFGGGEKLFF.

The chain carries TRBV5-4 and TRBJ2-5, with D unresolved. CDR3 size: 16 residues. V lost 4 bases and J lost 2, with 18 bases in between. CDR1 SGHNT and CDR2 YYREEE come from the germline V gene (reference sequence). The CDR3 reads CASSNAPSGPQETQYF. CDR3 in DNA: TGTGCCAGCAGCAACGCCCCAAGTGGGCCGCAAGAGACCCAGTACTTC.

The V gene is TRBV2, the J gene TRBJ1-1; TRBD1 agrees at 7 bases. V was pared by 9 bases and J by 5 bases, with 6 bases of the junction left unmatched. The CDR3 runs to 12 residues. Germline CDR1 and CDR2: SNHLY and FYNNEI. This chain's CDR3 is CASDPGQTEAFF. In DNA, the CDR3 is TGTGCCAGTGACCCGGGACAGACTGAAGCTTTCTTT.

The CDR3 nucleotides are TGTGCCTGGAGTGAGGGGGCAAGCAATCAGCCCCAGCATTTT. Its translation: CAWSEGASNQPQHF. The chain is built from TRBV30 and TRBJ1-5; 7 nucleotides match TRBD1. Germline trimming cut 1 base from V and 1 base from J; bases unmatched to any gene: 1. The CDR3 sequence is 14 residues long. Per the germline V gene, CDR1 is GTSNPN and CDR2 is SVGIG (reference sequence). Drawing the rest from reference TRBV30 and TRBJ1-5, the complete variable domain is SQTIHQWPATLVQPVGSPLSLECTVEGTSNPNLYWYRQAAGRGLQLLFYSVGIGQISSEVPQNLSASRPQDRQFILSSKKLLLSDSGFYLCAWSEGASNQPQHFGDGTRLSIL.

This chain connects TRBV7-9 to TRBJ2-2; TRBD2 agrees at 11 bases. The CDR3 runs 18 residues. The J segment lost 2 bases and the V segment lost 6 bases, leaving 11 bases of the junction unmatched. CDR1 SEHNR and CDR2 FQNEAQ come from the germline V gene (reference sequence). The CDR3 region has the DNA TGTGCCAGCAGGCAACTAGCGGGGGCGAAGGGAAACACCGGGGAGCTGTTTTTT. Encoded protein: CASRQLAGAKGNTGELFF.